A selection of T cell receptor beta chains follows, all from one sample in a study of CDR3 diversity in severe acne. TCRdb reprocessed the PCR reads with MiXCR, giving one entry per CDR3 protein. Counted here are around 94,000 distinct CDR3 sequences, around 56% occurring once; the ten biggest clones make up 9.5% to 15%. Sequenced material: blood. Receptors were obtained from a male donor with acne. Both conserved end residues are part of each CDR3. The D gene is left open where the match is weak. Clone size is shown for a subset of rows, as once, few, many or a class of expanded clone.

J gene,V gene,clone size,D gene,CDR3 protein,CDR3 DNA
TRBJ2-5,TRBV10-3,once,TRBD2,CAISEPAGGKKEETQYF,TGTGCCATCAGTGAACCAGCGGGAGGGAAGAAGGAAGAGACCCAGTACTTC
TRBJ1-6,TRBV6-1,many,NA,CASSEAVDSPLHF,TGTGCCAGCAGTGAGGCCGTAGATTCACCCCTCCACTTT
TRBJ2-5,TRBV19,many,NA,CASSIQGDVETQYF,TGTGCCAGTAGTATCCAAGGGGATGTGGAGACCCAGTACTTC
TRBJ2-5,TRBV29-1,NA,NA,CSVFGETQYF,TGCAGCGTTTTTGGGGAGACCCAGTACTTC
TRBJ1-2,TRBV29-1,NA,NA,CSVRDILYGYTF,TGCAGCGTACGGGACATACTCTATGGCTACACCTTC
TRBJ1-3,TRBV19,NA,TRBD1,CASSIKTGGEYTIYF,TGTGCCAGTAGTATCAAGACAGGGGGCGAGTACACCATATATTTT
TRBJ2-6,TRBV6-1,NA,NA,CASSGEGAGANVLTF,TGTGCCAGCAGTGGAGAGGGGGCTGGGGCCAACGTCCTGACTTTC
TRBJ2-1,TRBV5-1,many,NA,CASSFSRPSYNEQFF,TGCGCCAGCAGCTTTTCGAGGCCTTCCTACAATGAGCAGTTCTTC
TRBJ1-5,TRBV20-1,few,TRBD1,CSAWTQQGLSNQPQHF,TGCAGTGCCTGGACCCAACAGGGGTTGAGCAATCAGCCCCAGCATTTT
TRBJ2-7,TRBV15,NA,NA,CATSSERWQPYEQYF,TGTGCCACCAGCAGCGAACGCTGGCAGCCCTACGAGCAGTACTTC
TRBJ2-1,TRBV25-1,NA,TRBD2,CAIPGLAGAYNEQFF,TGTGCCATCCCGGGACTAGCGGGGGCCTACAATGAGCAGTTCTTC
TRBJ1-1,TRBV6-5,NA,NA,CASIERGSMNTEAFF,TGTGCCAGCATCGAACGGGGCTCGATGAACACTGAAGCTTTCTTT
TRBJ2-1,TRBV6-4,many,TRBD2,CASSPGTSGGNNEQFF,TGTGCCAGCAGTCCCGGGACTAGCGGGGGTAACAATGAGCAGTTCTTC
TRBJ2-6,TRBV6-5,NA,NA,CASSYSIRLHSGANVLTF,TGTGCCAGCAGTTACTCTATCCGACTGCACTCTGGGGCCAACGTCCTGACTTTC
TRBJ2-5,TRBV7-8,once,TRBD2,CASSLVTSAAYETQYF,TGTGCCAGCAGCTTAGTGACTAGCGCAGCCTACGAGACCCAGTACTTC
TRBJ2-7,TRBV3-1,NA,TRBD1,CAGSQGTGVREQYF,TGTGCCGGCAGCCAAGGGACAGGGGTCCGCGAGCAGTACTTC
TRBJ2-7,TRBV20-1,once,NA,CSARDGWEEAYEQYF,TGCAGTGCTAGAGATGGGTGGGAGGAAGCCTACGAGCAGTACTTC
TRBJ1-5,TRBV10-1,NA,NA,CASSEGPNQPQHF,TGCGCCAGCAGTGAGGGGCCCAATCAGCCCCAGCATTTT
TRBJ1-3,TRBV4-2,NA,NA,CASSFYDRRNTIYF,TGTGCCAGCAGTTTTTATGACAGAAGAAACACCATATATTTT
TRBJ1-5,TRBV7-8,NA,TRBD1,CASSAGTGGQPQHF,TGTGCCAGCAGCGCAGGGACAGGGGGACAGCCCCAGCATTTT
TRBJ2-5,TRBV20-1,NA,TRBD1,CSAPPGQGFYGTQYF,TGCAGTGCCCCGCCGGGACAGGGGTTTTATGGGACCCAGTACTTC
TRBJ1-6,TRBV7-3,NA,TRBD1,CASRSGQGYNSPLHF,TGTGCCAGCAGATCGGGACAGGGTTATAATTCACCCCTCCACTTT
TRBJ2-5,TRBV20-1,NA,NA,CSARVETQYF,TGCAGTGCTAGAGTGGAGACCCAGTACTTC
TRBJ2-3,TRBV7-3,NA,TRBD2,CASSGHPSGRYTDTQYF,TGTGCCAGCAGCGGACACCCTAGCGGGAGGTACACAGATACGCAGTATTTT
TRBJ1-6,TRBV25-1,NA,NA,CASSEWERESSYNSPLHF,TGTGCCAGCAGTGAATGGGAAAGGGAGAGCTCCTATAATTCACCCCTCCACTTT
TRBJ2-7,TRBV29-1,few,NA,CSVGPSRGTYEQYF,TGCAGCGTCGGTCCTAGCAGAGGGACCTACGAGCAGTACTTC
TRBJ2-5,TRBV18,NA,NA,CASSPRRNQETQYF,TGTGCCAGCTCACCAAGGAGAAACCAAGAGACCCAGTACTTC
TRBJ2-3,TRBV6-4,many,TRBD2,CASSPTSGRSDTQYF,TGTGCCAGCAGTCCAACTAGCGGGAGGTCGGATACGCAGTATTTT
TRBJ1-2,TRBV12-3/TRBV12-4,once,NA,CASSPTGFYGYTF,TGTGCCAGCAGTCCTACAGGGTTCTATGGCTACACCTTC
TRBJ2-7,TRBV20-1,NA,TRBD2,CSARTAGTSGRSGEQYF,TGCAGTGCTAGGACCGCCGGGACTAGTGGGAGATCGGGTGAGCAGTACTTC
TRBJ2-1,TRBV7-9,NA,TRBD2,CASSLWAGANNEQFF,TGTGCCAGCAGCTTATGGGCGGGAGCAAACAATGAGCAGTTCTTC
TRBJ1-2,TRBV13,many,TRBD1,CASSLGDRDYGYTF,TGTGCCAGCAGCTTAGGGGACAGGGACTATGGCTACACCTTC
TRBJ1-1,TRBV15,NA,NA,CATSIRRMNTEAFF,TGTGCCACCAGCATACGACGGATGAACACTGAAGCTTTCTTT
TRBJ2-1,TRBV19,many,NA,CASRCYRDYNEQFF,TGTGCCAGTAGATGCTACAGGGACTACAATGAGCAGTTCTTC
TRBJ2-5,TRBV7-2,medium-sized,TRBD2,CASSLWASGGAETQYF,TGTGCCAGCAGCTTATGGGCTAGCGGAGGGGCAGAGACCCAGTACTTC
TRBJ2-7,TRBV29-1,NA,NA,CSDRPVGPYVQYF,TGCAGCGACCGACCAGTGGGGCCCTACGTGCAGTACTTC
TRBJ2-7,TRBV7-2,NA,NA,CASSFGTGSDEQHF,NA
TRBJ2-2,TRBV28,NA,NA,CASTPSGRPNTGELFF,TGTGCCAGCACCCCTTCGGGACGGCCGAACACCGGGGAGCTGTTTTTT
TRBJ2-3,TRBV6-2/TRBV6-3,few,NA,CASSYEGGQAGTQYF,TGTGCCAGCAGTTACGAAGGCGGGCAGGCGGGTACGCAGTATTTT
TRBJ2-2,TRBV2,many,NA,CASSDGWNTGELFF,TGTGCCAGCAGTGACGGTTGGAACACCGGGGAGCTGTTTTTT
TRBJ1-2,TRBV12-3/TRBV12-4,many,NA,CAISLSHRATNYGYTF,TGTGCCATCTCACTTTCCCACAGGGCGACTAACTATGGCTACACCTTC
TRBJ2-7,TRBV4-1,few,TRBD2,CASTPQREGPYEQYF,TGCGCCAGCACCCCTCAGCGGGAGGGCCCCTACGAGCAGTACTTC
TRBJ1-1,TRBV28,NA,NA,CASSLVGRPEAFF,TGTGCCAGCAGTTTAGTTGGCCGGCCTGAAGCTTTCTTT
TRBJ2-7,TRBV6-2/TRBV6-3,once,TRBD2,CASSYLQGGNYEQYF,TGTGCCAGCAGTTACCTGCAGGGAGGGAACTACGAGCAGTACTTC
TRBJ2-2,TRBV20-1,many,NA,CSARDLGGTGELFF,TGCAGTGCTAGAGATTTAGGGGGGACCGGGGAGCTGTTTTTT
TRBJ2-7,TRBV24-1,NA,NA,CASSLVGQGSEQYF,TGTGCCAGCAGCTTAGTAGGCCAGGGCTCCGAGCAGTACTTC
TRBJ2-5,TRBV7-8,NA,TRBD2,CASSLGVGRARKTQYF,TGTGCCAGCAGCTTAGGAGTCGGGAGGGCCAGAAAGACCCAGTACTTC
TRBJ1-5,TRBV7-9,few,NA,CASSRGPNQPQHF,TGTGCCAGCAGCCGGGGCCCTAATCAGCCCCAGCATTTT
TRBJ2-7,TRBV20-1,NA,NA,CSASWDHSYEQYF,TGCAGTGCTAGCTGGGATCACTCCTACGAGCAGTACTTC
TRBJ2-5,TRBV5-1,many,NA,CASSLSRVDETQYF,TGCGCCAGCAGCTTGAGCAGGGTTGACGAGACCCAGTACTTC
TRBJ1-3,TRBV29-1,NA,NA,CSARIMGGPHVSGNTIYF,TGCAGTGCTAGAATCATGGGGGGGCCGCACGTCTCTGGAAACACCATATATTTT
TRBJ1-1,TRBV12-3/TRBV12-4,NA,NA,CASNSSMTNTEAFF,TGTGCCAGCAATTCATCGATGACGAACACTGAAGCTTTCTTT
TRBJ2-2,TRBV9,NA,TRBD2,CASSVELAVHTGELFF,TGTGCCAGCAGCGTAGAACTAGCGGTACACACCGGGGAGCTGTTTTTT
TRBJ1-1,TRBV14,NA,NA,CASSRGAPEAFF,TGTGCCAGCAGCCGGGGTGCCCCTGAAGCTTTCTTT